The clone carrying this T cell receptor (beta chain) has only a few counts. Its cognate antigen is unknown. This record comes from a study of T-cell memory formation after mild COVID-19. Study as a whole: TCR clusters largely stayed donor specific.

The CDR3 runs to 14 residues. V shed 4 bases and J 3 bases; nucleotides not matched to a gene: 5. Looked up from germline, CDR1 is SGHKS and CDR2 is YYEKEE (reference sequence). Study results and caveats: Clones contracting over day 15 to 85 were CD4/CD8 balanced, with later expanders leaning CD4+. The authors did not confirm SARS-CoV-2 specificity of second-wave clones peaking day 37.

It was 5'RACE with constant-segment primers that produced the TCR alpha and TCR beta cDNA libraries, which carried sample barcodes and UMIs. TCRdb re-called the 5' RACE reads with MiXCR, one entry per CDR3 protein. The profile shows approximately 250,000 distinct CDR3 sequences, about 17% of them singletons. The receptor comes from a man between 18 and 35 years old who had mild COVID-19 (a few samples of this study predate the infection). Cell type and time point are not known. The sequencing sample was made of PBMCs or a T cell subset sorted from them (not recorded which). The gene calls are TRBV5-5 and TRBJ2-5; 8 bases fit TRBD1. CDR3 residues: CASSGRGREETQYF. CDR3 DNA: TGTGCCAGCAGCGGCAGGGGGCGGGAAGAGACCCAGTACTTC.